This T cell receptor beta chain was captured in a study of CD8 T cells in Susac syndrome (dated by TCRdb to about 2019). Concerning the study at large: Repertoire sequencing was used to test whether CD8+ T cell activation and differentiation in Susac syndrome was antigen driven. The clonality of the CD8+ T cell repertoire was compared across over 10 healthy donors, about 14 Susac syndrome patients and roughly 15 multiple sclerosis patients.

RNA was extracted using the RNeasy kit, and roughly 0.45 to 1 ug of the RNA was reverse transcribed with random hexamers. TCR beta CDR3 regions were amplified with the immunoSEQ multiplex PCR assay covering 54 Vbeta and 13 Jbeta segments. To correct PCR amplification bias, a synthetic template baseline was used for both primer optimization and computational correction. The original pipeline was this. Reads were annotated to V, D and J genes per IMGT and analyzed with immunoSEQ Analyzer, keeping only productive sequences. To calculate clonality, Shannon entropy was normalized by log2 of the number of productive unique sequences and then subtracted from one. For each patient and control, public and private clones were evaluated among the 100 most prevalent clones. Susac-specific clones were defined as absent from healthy and MS cohorts, over a thousand published viral clones and other ImmuneACCESS disease sequences. Starting from the raw public reads, TCRdb applied fastp trimming at Q25, assembled clones with MiXCR and retained in-frame beta chains. Identical CDR3 proteins give one entry, which carries the most common genes and DNA. The V and J calls shown here were made by TCRdb, not taken from the authors' results. The sample yields roughly 150,000 distinct CDR3 sequences; about 94% were counted once. Around 0.21% of the sample belongs to the ten largest clones.

Peripheral blood CD8+ and CD4+ T cells from healthy donors, Susac syndrome patients and multiple sclerosis patients were profiled by high-throughput TCR beta sequencing. Multiple sclerosis controls were treatment-naive patients with stable or active relapsing-remitting disease fulfilling revised McDonald criteria. CD8+ TEMRA cells were enriched by FACS, while bulk CD8+ and CD4+ T cells were purified by magnetic negative isolation. Blood was drawn into EDTA tubes, processed within 24 hours, and PBMCs were isolated by density gradient centrifugation. PBMCs intended for TCR sequencing were cryopreserved in liquid nitrogen and thawed later in a water bath at 37 degrees C. A purity of at least 90% was achieved for sorted or isolated CD4+, CD8+ and CD8+ TEMRA cells. Notes on this clonotype: Its antigen is still unknown. Base qualities are not provided; no much larger clone lies one nucleotide away.

Beyond this particular receptor, the publication reports: The study acknowledged that relatively few individuals were included in the TCR sequencing and HLA analysis.

This clonotype originated in a human donor with multiple sclerosis. The sequenced sample was CD8+ T cells from PBMCs.

The CDR3: CSARGWTDRDRANYEQYF. The DNA is TGCAGTGCTAGGGGGTGGACAGACCGGGACAGGGCTAACTACGAGCAGTACTTC. The V and J genes are TRBV20-1 and TRBJ2-7; TRBD1 lines up with 9 middle nucleotides. Clipping removes 3 bases from V and 3 bases from J, with 18 as the unmatched junction base count. Including cysteine and phenylalanine, the CDR3 has 18 amino acids. Kept here is only the CDR3 DNA, which spans 54 bases and is read in frame from base 1. The germline V gene (reference sequence) provides CDR1 DFQATT and CDR2 SNEGSKA.